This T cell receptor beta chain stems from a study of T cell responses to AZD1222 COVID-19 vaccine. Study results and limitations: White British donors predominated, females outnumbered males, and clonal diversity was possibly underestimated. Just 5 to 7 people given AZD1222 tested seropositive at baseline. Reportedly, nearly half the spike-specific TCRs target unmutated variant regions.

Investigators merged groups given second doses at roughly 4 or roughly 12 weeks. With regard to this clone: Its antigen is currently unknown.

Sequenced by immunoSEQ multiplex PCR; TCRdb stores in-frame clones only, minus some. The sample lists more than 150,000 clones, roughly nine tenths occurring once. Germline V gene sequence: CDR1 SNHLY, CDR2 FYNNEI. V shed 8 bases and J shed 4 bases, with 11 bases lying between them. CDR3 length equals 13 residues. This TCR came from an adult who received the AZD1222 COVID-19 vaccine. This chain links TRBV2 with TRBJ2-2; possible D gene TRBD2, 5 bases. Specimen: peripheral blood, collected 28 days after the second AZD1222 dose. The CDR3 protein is CASALAVTGELFF. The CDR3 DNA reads TGTGCCAGCGCCCTAGCCGTCACCGGGGAGCTGTTTTTT. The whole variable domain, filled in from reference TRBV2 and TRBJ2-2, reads EPEVTQTPSHQVTQMGQEVILRCVPISNHLYFYWYRQILGQKVEFLVSFYNNEISEKSEIFDDQFSVERPDGSNFTLKIRSTKLEDSAMYFCASALAVTGELFFGEGSRLTVL.